Listed below are T cell receptor beta chains from one sample, sequenced in a study of blood T cell repertoires in COVID-19. Only in-frame clones appear in the TCRdb table, and some are missing; sequencing was by immunoSEQ multiplex PCR. This sample has 250,000 to 300,000 clones, with about 91% found just once. The specimen was peripheral blood. These receptors all stem from a woman aged 40 to 55 who had recovered from COVID-19. CDR3s leave out the opening cysteine and the closing phenylalanine or tryptophan.

V gene: TRBV6-2/TRBV6-3
J gene: TRBJ2-1
CDR3 protein: ASSLTSGVSYNEQF

V gene: TRBV28
J gene: TRBJ1-2
CDR3 protein: ASGMTGNYGYT

V gene: TRBV5-4
J gene: TRBJ1-2
CDR3 protein: ASTEDVATNYGYT

V gene: TRBV12-2
J gene: TRBJ1-1
CDR3 protein: ASRLVGSGGSTEAF

V gene: TRBV19
J gene: TRBJ2-2
CDR3 protein: ASSIVRDTGELF

V gene: TRBV5-6
J gene: TRBJ1-1
CDR3 protein: ASSPGQMNTEAF

V gene: TRBV2
J gene: TRBJ2-3
CDR3 protein: ASMREDTQY

V gene: TRBV19
J gene: TRBJ2-1
CDR3 protein: ASSVGTTYNEQF

V gene: TRBV10-1
J gene: TRBJ1-2
CDR3 protein: ASSEGSYGYT

V gene: TRBV10-1
J gene: TRBJ2-3
CDR3 protein: ASSETGGPDTQY

V gene: TRBV7-9
J gene: TRBJ2-6
CDR3 protein: ASSFGSGANVLT

V gene: TRBV5-1
J gene: TRBJ1-1
CDR3 protein: ASSPTQATNTEAF

V gene: TRBV13
J gene: TRBJ1-1
CDR3 protein: ASSEFGGAAEAF

V gene: TRBV28
J gene: TRBJ1-1
CDR3 protein: ASSLGGRAF

V gene: TRBV6-5
J gene: TRBJ2-5
CDR3 protein: ASSYSRTPETQY

V gene: TRBV6-5
J gene: TRBJ1-1
CDR3 protein: ASSYREEAF

V gene: TRBV19
J gene: TRBJ1-5
CDR3 protein: ASQVSNQPQH

V gene: TRBV5-1
J gene: TRBJ1-2
CDR3 protein: ASSPTRGDGYT

V gene: TRBV4-2
J gene: TRBJ2-3
CDR3 protein: ASSQDSSGTRLFLTQY

V gene: TRBV7-3
J gene: TRBJ2-2
CDR3 protein: ASSLRFRVDTGELF

V gene: TRBV3-1/TRBV3-2
J gene: TRBJ2-2
CDR3 protein: ASSHRGRRTGELF

V gene: TRBV28
J gene: TRBJ1-1
CDR3 protein: ASNRVRLNTEAF

V gene: TRBV6-1
J gene: TRBJ2-1
CDR3 protein: ASSEYPPRGNEQF

V gene: TRBV5-6
J gene: TRBJ1-6
CDR3 protein: ASSWRARVGSPLH

V gene: TRBV28
J gene: TRBJ1-1
CDR3 protein: ASSFPALWRGEAF

V gene: TRBV29-1
J gene: TRBJ2-1
CDR3 protein: SVGSGLAGAF

V gene: TRBV7-9
J gene: TRBJ2-1
CDR3 protein: ASTFGGNEQF

V gene: TRBV5-1
J gene: TRBJ2-7
CDR3 protein: ASSPGTGGVEQY

V gene: TRBV3-1/TRBV3-2
J gene: TRBJ1-5
CDR3 protein: ASSRGGPQPQH

V gene: TRBV6-5
J gene: TRBJ2-2
CDR3 protein: ASSYSGGSTGELF

V gene: TRBV5-8
J gene: TRBJ2-3
CDR3 protein: ASSPGLAADTQY

V gene: TRBV18
J gene: TRBJ1-4
CDR3 protein: ASSPQAREGEKLF

V gene: TRBV2
J gene: TRBJ1-2
CDR3 protein: ASSGDSSGYT

V gene: TRBV19
J gene: TRBJ1-6
CDR3 protein: ASSRDGSSYNSPLH

V gene: TRBV21-1
J gene: TRBJ2-3
CDR3 protein: ASYISGASTDTQY

V gene: TRBV10-3
J gene: TRBJ2-3
CDR3 protein: AIRGGLGPTDTQY

V gene: TRBV11-3
J gene: TRBJ2-2
CDR3 protein: ASSLFEGVNTGELF

V gene: TRBV3-1/TRBV3-2
J gene: TRBJ1-2
CDR3 protein: ASSQGQGGYT

V gene: TRBV2
J gene: TRBJ2-7
CDR3 protein: ASRDRGLLDEQY

V gene: TRBV21-1
J gene: TRBJ2-1
CDR3 protein: ASRSGGHEQF

V gene: TRBV5-4
J gene: TRBJ2-1
CDR3 protein: ASSLVNNEQF

V gene: TRBV11-3
J gene: TRBJ2-5
CDR3 protein: ASSLPVYQETQY

V gene: TRBV11-3
J gene: TRBJ1-4
CDR3 protein: ASSLASATNEKLF

V gene: TRBV18
J gene: TRBJ1-1
CDR3 protein: ASSPTVGREAF

V gene: TRBV2
J gene: TRBJ2-5
CDR3 protein: ASRKGQGDQETQY

V gene: TRBV30
J gene: TRBJ1-1
CDR3 protein: AWGVSGKTEAF

V gene: TRBV28
J gene: TRBJ2-7
CDR3 protein: ASSLGHEQY

V gene: TRBV2
J gene: TRBJ2-5
CDR3 protein: ASSRGTGQETQY

V gene: TRBV19
J gene: TRBJ2-5
CDR3 protein: ASKQDRGQETQY

V gene: TRBV6-5
J gene: TRBJ1-3
CDR3 protein: ATHRRGWGNTIY

V gene: TRBV14
J gene: TRBJ1-2
CDR3 protein: ASSPTGRGRYT

V gene: TRBV9
J gene: TRBJ2-3
CDR3 protein: ASTLDRGGTDTQY

V gene: TRBV11-2
J gene: TRBJ1-1
CDR3 protein: ASSLTEDTEAF

V gene: TRBV11-3
J gene: TRBJ1-2
CDR3 protein: ASSLNGPLYYGYT

V gene: TRBV12-3/TRBV12-4
J gene: TRBJ2-1
CDR3 protein: ASGLAGVNEQF

V gene: TRBV6-5
J gene: TRBJ2-7
CDR3 protein: ASSTPGLAEYEQY

V gene: TRBV15
J gene: TRBJ2-3
CDR3 protein: ATSRVGTSGGGKRTDTQY

V gene: TRBV6-5
J gene: TRBJ2-1
CDR3 protein: ASSYTGRNYNEQF

V gene: TRBV6-4
J gene: TRBJ2-1
CDR3 protein: ASSELAGGVNEQF